A single sample is the source of the 18 T cell receptor beta chains below, sequenced in a study of radiotherapy plus CTLA-4 blockade in lung cancer. The data were produced by immunoSEQ multiplex PCR, yet TCRdb's version contains in-frame clones alone and is incomplete. The sample contains 95,000 to 150,000 clones, about 90% of which appear only once. The material sequenced was peripheral blood, taken from a patient treated with radiotherapy plus ipilimumab. The receptors were gathered from a human donor with non-small cell lung cancer that progressed on radiotherapy plus ipilimumab.

As to this clone: The germline gene is not matched at one end of the junction; a read error may be the cause. This chain joins TRBV7-7 and TRBJ2-1; 8 bases line up with TRBD1. This CDR3 is 14 amino acids long. Germline CDR1 is SSHAT and CDR2 is FNYEAQ (reference sequence). CDR3 nucleotide sequence: TGTGCTAGCAGCTCAGGACAGGGAAACAATGAGCAGTTCTTC. It translates to CASSSGQGNNEQFF.

The chain recombines TRBV5-1 with TRBJ2-5, with D tentatively TRBD1 (5 bases). V was shortened by 0 bases and J by 2 bases, with 8 bases between the two germline ends. The CDR3 covers 14 residues. Germline CDR1 SGHRS, CDR2 YFSETQ. CDR3 loop: CASSLGRTQETQYF. DNA for the CDR3: TGCGCCAGCAGCTTGGGACGGACACAAGAGACCCAGTACTTC.

The count of this clone is one. This chain joins TRBV6-5 and TRBJ2-3; 8 bases align to TRBD1. Germline V gives CDR1 MNHEY, CDR2 SVGAGI. The CDR3 length is 15 residues. With 8 bases clipped from V and 2 bases from J, the junction kept 9 bases outside the gene matches. The CDR3 here is CASGKGTGNTDTQYF. For the CDR3, the DNA is TGTGCCAGCGGGAAAGGGACAGGTAACACAGATACGCAGTATTTT.

The chain combines TRBV6-5 with TRBJ2-1; 8 bases match TRBD2. Trimming cost V 8 bases and J 10 bases; bases outside gene matches: 16. The CDR3 covers 15 residues. In germline, CDR1 is MNHEY, CDR2 SVGAGI. CDR3 loop: CASGGAGAGQWEQFF. The DNA of the CDR3 is TGTGCCAGCGGGGGAGCGGGAGCTGGACAATGGGAGCAGTTCTTC.

This chain uses TRBV30 with TRBJ2-3, with 7 nucleotides matching TRBD2. V lost 8 bases to trimming and J lost 3 bases; unmatched junction nucleotides: 2. Germline V gene lookup returns CDR1 GTSNPN and CDR2 SVGIG (reference sequence). The CDR3 totals 11 residues. CDR3 sequence reads: CAGGGTDTQYF. The CDR3 DNA reads as TGTGCCGGGGGGGGGACAGATACGCAGTATTTT.

The chain uses TRBV10-3 and TRBJ2-3; D not resolved. V lost 10 bases, J lost 7 bases, and 18 bases lay in between. The CDR3 consists of 13 residues. Germline CDR1 ENHRY, CDR2 SYGVKD. The DNA of the CDR3 is TGTGCCACCCTCCACCCCGCAAGTTATACGCAGTATTTT. Translated, it gives CATLHPASYTQYF.

This clone has just one count. This chain connects TRBV30 to TRBJ1-3; D is undetermined. Germline V CDR1 and CDR2: GTSNPN, SVGIG (reference sequence). The CDR3 length is 12 residues. V lost 4 bases, J lost 2 bases, and 6 bases lay in between. CDR3 amino acids: CAWTRTGNTIYF. CDR3 DNA sequence: TGTGCCTGGACGCGCACTGGAAACACCATATATTTT.

The CDR3 reads CASSPGQGVDEQFF. CDR3 bases: TGTGCCAGCTCACCGGGACAGGGGGTCGATGAGCAGTTCTTC. The chain combines TRBV18 with TRBJ2-1; 11 nucleotides align to TRBD1. The CDR3 length is 14 residues. From germline, CDR1 is KGHSH and CDR2 LQKENI. V shed 3 bases, J shed 8 bases, and the junction held 3 bases outside the gene matches. Combining the CDR3 with reference TRBV18 and TRBJ2-1 gives the whole variable domain NAGVMQNPRHLVRRRGQEARLRCSPMKGHSHVYWYRQLPEEGLKFMVYLQKENIIDESGMPKERFSAEFPKEGPSILRIQQVVRGDSAAYFCASSPGQGVDEQFFGPGTRLTVL.

This clone was recorded once. The rearrangement uses TRBV5-6 and TRBJ2-3; no clear D gene. The germline V gene encodes CDR1 SGHDT and CDR2 YYEEEE. Between the trimmed V and J ends, which lost 0 bases and 8 bases, there was a span of 7 bases. The CDR3 extends over 12 amino acids. CDR3 residues: CASSLGVATQYF. The CDR3 DNA reads as TGTGCCAGCAGCTTGGGGGTTGCTACGCAGTATTTT.

This clone was observed a few times. J is TRBJ2-2 and V is TRBV2; 7 bases map to TRBD1. J gave up 7 bases and V 6 bases, and 14 bases lay outside the gene matches. The germline V gene has CDR1 SNHLY and CDR2 FYNNEI. The CDR3 contains 16 residues. The CDR3 coding sequence is TGTGCCAGCAGGACCCGGGACAGCCTTTTTGGCGGGGAGCTGTTTTTT. Encoded protein: CASRTRDSLFGGELFF.

The table lists this clone with a few counts. This chain links TRBV14 with TRBJ2-7; D unresolved. CDR1 is SGHDN, CDR2 FVKESK, per germline. CDR3 length equals 16 residues. The V gene lost 4 bases and the J gene lost 2 bases, with 18 bases spanning the gap. The CDR3 nucleotides are TGTGCCAGCAGCCGTTTAGGAACCGGCAGCGCCTACGAGCAGTACTTC. Protein product: CASSRLGTGSAYEQYF.

The chain couples TRBV18 to TRBJ2-7, with a weak D call TRBD2 (6 bases). V gave up 3 bases and J gave up 2 bases, with 11 bases separating them. This CDR3 region has 14 residues. CDR1 and CDR2 from the germline V gene are KGHSH and LQKENI. CDR3 in amino acids: CASSPLATTYEQYF. The CDR3 DNA reads TGTGCCAGCTCACCTCTAGCGACGACCTACGAGCAGTACTTC.

The V gene is TRBV7-2, the J gene TRBJ2-5, with 9 nucleotides matching TRBD2. Germline assignment: CDR1 SGHTA and CDR2 FQGNSA. Trimming at V came to 11 bases and at J to 1 base, leaving 5 bases not matched to a gene. The CDR3 loop spans 13 amino acids. This chain's CDR3 is CACRLAVQETQYF. The CDR3 bases are TGTGCCTGCCGACTAGCGGTCCAAGAGACCCAGTACTTC.

The genes are TRBV27 and TRBJ2-7, with 11 bases identical to TRBD2. The CDR3 spans 17 residues. J was trimmed by 3 bases and V by 6 bases; bases with no gene match: 13. Germline values: CDR1 MNHEY, CDR2 SMNVEV (reference sequence). The CDR3 reads CASRRGGRTSGLYEQYF. The DNA of the CDR3 is TGTGCCAGCAGACGAGGGGGGCGGACTAGCGGGCTCTACGAGCAGTACTTC.

V gene TRBV9 combines with J gene TRBJ1-1; D not certain. CDR3 length: 13 residues. The ends were cut back, 4 bases at V and 0 bases at J, with 7 bases in the middle. Germline V gene sequence: CDR1 SGDLS, CDR2 YYNGEE. For the CDR3, the DNA is TGTGCCAGCAGCTCCACTATGAACACTGAAGCTTTCTTT. Its protein is CASSSTMNTEAFF.

V is TRBV18 and J is TRBJ1-1, with a possible D match to TRBD1 (5 bases). Germline V gene lookup returns CDR1 KGHSH and CDR2 LQKENI. V was clipped by 3 bases and J by 9 bases, with 26 bases between them. There are 17 residues in the CDR3. The CDR3, as DNA: TGTGCCAGCTCACCTCAAGACCAGACACTTAGAGGGGCGCAAGCTTTCTTT. This sequence encodes CASSPQDQTLRGAQAFF.

In this sample, this clone turned up once. This chain connects TRBV2 to TRBJ1-2, with D unclear. Germline V CDR1 and CDR2: SNHLY, FYNNEI. There are 12 residues in the CDR3. V lost 3 bases, J lost 5 bases, and 7 bases lay in between. CDR3 in amino acids: CASSEMMYGYTF. The CDR3, as DNA: TGTGCCAGCAGTGAGATGATGTATGGCTACACCTTC.

The chain couples TRBV2 to TRBJ2-7; the D gene could be TRBD1 or TRBD2 (5 bases each). The V gene lost 2 bases and the J gene lost 0 bases, with 11 bases spanning the gap. There are 15 residues in the CDR3. CDR1 and CDR2 from the germline V gene are SNHLY and FYNNEI. The CDR3 is CASSEQGPSSYEQYF. The DNA of the CDR3 is TGTGCCAGCAGTGAACAGGGACCGAGCTCCTACGAGCAGTACTTC. Combining the CDR3 with reference TRBV2 and TRBJ2-7 gives the whole variable domain EPEVTQTPSHQVTQMGQEVILRCVPISNHLYFYWYRQILGQKVEFLVSFYNNEISEKSEIFDDQFSVERPDGSNFTLKIRSTKLEDSAMYFCASSEQGPSSYEQYFGPGTRLTVT.